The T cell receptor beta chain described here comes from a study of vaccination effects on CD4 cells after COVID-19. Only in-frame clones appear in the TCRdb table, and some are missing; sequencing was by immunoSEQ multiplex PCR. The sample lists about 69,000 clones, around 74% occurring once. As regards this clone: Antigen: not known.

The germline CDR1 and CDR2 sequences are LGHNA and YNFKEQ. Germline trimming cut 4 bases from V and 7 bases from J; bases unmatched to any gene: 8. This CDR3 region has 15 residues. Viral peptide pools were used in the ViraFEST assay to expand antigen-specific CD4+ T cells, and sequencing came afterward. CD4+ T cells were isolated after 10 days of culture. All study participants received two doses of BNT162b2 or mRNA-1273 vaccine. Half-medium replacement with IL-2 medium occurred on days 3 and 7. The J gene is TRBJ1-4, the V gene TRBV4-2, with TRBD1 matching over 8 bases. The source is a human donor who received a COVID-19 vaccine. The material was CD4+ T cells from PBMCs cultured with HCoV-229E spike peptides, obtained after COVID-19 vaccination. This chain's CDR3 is CASSLRQGSGEKLFF. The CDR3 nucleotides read TGTGCCAGCAGCCTAAGACAGGGGTCGGGTGAAAAACTGTTTTTT.